This entry concerns a single TCR beta chain. Its antigen is still unknown. No much larger clone is present one base from it, and per-base qualities are unavailable. V drops 7 bases and J drops 6 bases, leaving 21 bases in between. Inclusive of the bounding cysteine and phenylalanine, the CDR3 is 15 residues long. Only the CDR3 portion is preserved as DNA: 45 bases, with reading frame beginning at the first base. According to the germline V gene (reference sequence), CDR1 reads MNHEY and CDR2 reads SMNVEV. The data derive from a study of cytomegalovirus exposure and HLA in healthy donors (TCRdb year 2017). Study-wide context: According to a later analysis, the 120 validation repertoires were produced on the same platform as the roughly 600 repertoires of the first cohort. The study aimed to test whether signatures of past pathogen exposure could be identified by cataloging public T cell receptors. Besides the first cohort of around 670 subjects, a separate validation cohort made up of over 100 different subjects was used. High-throughput TCR immunosequencing, statistical association of individual TCRs with disease status, and machine learning were combined to predict cytomegalovirus infection status. Study-level results and caveats: Cytomegalovirus status was reported to be diagnosed by the classifier with high specificity and sensitivity in both the original and validation cohorts. A later analysis had no HLA typing for the validation cohort, so co-occurrence there was scored across all 130 or so repertoires. In the study, 164 TCR beta chains were listed as associated with cytomegalovirus. The authors suggested that the approach could potentially be generalized to other disease states and immunological phenotypes. In vitro tests confirmed that a few of the cytomegalovirus-associated TCR beta chains recognize cytomegalovirus antigens. Across donors, most TCR sequences were observed very rarely, whereas some public TCRs were present in many individuals. Subsequent analysis determined that TCRs grouped into clusters in the first cohort also showed a tendency toward co-occurrence across the 90 to 150 validation repertoires, and 94% of cluster scores exceeded 0.

Donors formed part of the validation cohort, which comprised over a hundred subjects and was distinct from the first cohort of 550 to 850 subjects. The method behind the library was the immunoSEQ multiplex PCR assay. Turning to the authors' computational methods: To diagnose cytomegalovirus status from the catalog of TCR beta chain sequences, a statistical classification framework was built. As stored in TCRdb, this immuneACCESS dataset retains in-frame rearrangements with V and J assigned. A fraction of the clones does not appear; measured against another copy, unresolved V genes explain less than half of the discrepancy, and the remainder lacks a known reason. V and J calls and clone size follow that table, whereas D and trimming were derived from the DNA. The sample records tens of thousands of clones, roughly 80% of which are singletons. 2.5% to 3.5% of the sample belongs to the ten largest clones.

Specimen: PBMCs. This TCR derives from a man younger than 40 in good health and CMV-seronegative. The V gene is TRBV27 and the J gene is TRBJ1-2; TRBD1 is perhaps the D gene, given 5 matching bases. Here the CDR3 is given as CASIDFLGARNGYTF. The bases are TGTGCCAGCATCGACTTCTTAGGGGCGCGAAATGGCTACACCTTC.